This TCR beta chain was captured by sequencing in a study of beta chain features in type 1 diabetes. What was sequenced were expressed TCRB transcripts, since all of the isolated RNA had been reverse transcribed. Produced via immunoSEQ multiplex PCR; TCRdb's table is partial and in-frame only. Here the sample spans roughly 300,000 clones, around 7.6% being singletons. This clone came up a few times. What it binds is not known. Study-level points and caveats: It was not settled here whether HLA type affects TCRB rearrangement. TCRB repertoires of naive, central memory and Treg cells appeared more similar among patients than among healthy donors.

V was clipped by 1 base and J by 2 bases; unmatched bases: 3. Germline V gene lookup returns CDR1 SGHNT and CDR2 YYREEE (reference sequence). The CDR3 extends over 15 amino acids. The chain has TRBV5-4 and TRBJ2-3, with 8 positions matching TRBD2. This receptor was obtained from a woman aged 18-29 years in good health. Sequenced: central memory CD4+ T cells from blood. The CDR3 region has the DNA TGTGCCAGCAGCTTGCGGGAGGGGCTCACAGATACGCAGTATTTT. Its protein is CASSLREGLTDTQYF.